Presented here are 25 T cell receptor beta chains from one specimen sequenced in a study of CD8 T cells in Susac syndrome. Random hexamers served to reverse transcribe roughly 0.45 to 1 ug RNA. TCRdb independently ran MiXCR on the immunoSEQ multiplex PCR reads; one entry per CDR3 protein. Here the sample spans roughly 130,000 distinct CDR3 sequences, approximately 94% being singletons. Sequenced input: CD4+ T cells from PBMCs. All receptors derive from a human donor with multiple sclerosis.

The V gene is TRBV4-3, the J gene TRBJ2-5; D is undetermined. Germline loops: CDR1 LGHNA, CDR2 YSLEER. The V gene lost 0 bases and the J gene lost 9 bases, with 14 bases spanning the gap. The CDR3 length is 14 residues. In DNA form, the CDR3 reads TGCGCCAGCAGCCAAGAAGAAGACATAAGGGCCCAGTACTTC. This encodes CASSQEEDIRAQYF.

CDR3 nucleotides: TGCGCCAGCAGCTTGGGACAGGGGCCAGAAAATTCACCCCTCCACTTT. Residues: CASSLGQGPENSPLHF. This chain connects TRBV5-1 to TRBJ1-6; 8 bases line up with TRBD1. The CDR3 has 16 residues. Germline V gives CDR1 SGHRS, CDR2 YFSETQ. Losses at the gene ends were 0 bases for V and 7 bases for J; bases not matched to a gene: 6.

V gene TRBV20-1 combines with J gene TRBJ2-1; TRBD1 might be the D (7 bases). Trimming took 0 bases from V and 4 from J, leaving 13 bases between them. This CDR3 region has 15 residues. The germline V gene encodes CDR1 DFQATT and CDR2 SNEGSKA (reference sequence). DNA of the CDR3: TGCAGTGCTAGAGAATCGGCAGGGGGGTACAATGAGCAGTTCTTC. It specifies CSARESAGGYNEQFF.

The CDR3 reads CASSSPALGDIQYF. CDR3 sequence (DNA): TGTGCCAGCAGCTCCCCGGCACTAGGGGACATTCAGTACTTC. This chain uses TRBV7-2 with TRBJ2-4; D assignment may be TRBD1 or TRBD2 (5 bases each). The V end lost 4 bases, the J end lost 8 bases, and 15 bases lay between the germline ends. The germline CDR1 and CDR2 sequences are SGHTA and FQGNSA. The CDR3 length is 14 residues. The full variable domain, rest sourced from reference TRBV7-2 and TRBJ2-4, is GAGVSQSPSNKVTEKGKDVELRCDPISGHTALYWYRQSLGQGLEFLIYFQGNSAPDKSGLPSDRFSAERTGGSVSTLTIQRTQQEDSAVYLCASSSPALGDIQYFGAGTRLSVL.

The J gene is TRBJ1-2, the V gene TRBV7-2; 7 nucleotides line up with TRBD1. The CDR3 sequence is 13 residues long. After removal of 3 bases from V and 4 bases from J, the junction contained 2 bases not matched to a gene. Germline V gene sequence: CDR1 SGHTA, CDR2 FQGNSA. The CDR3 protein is CASSLGQSYGYTF. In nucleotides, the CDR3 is TGTGCCAGCAGCTTGGGACAGTCCTATGGCTACACCTTC.

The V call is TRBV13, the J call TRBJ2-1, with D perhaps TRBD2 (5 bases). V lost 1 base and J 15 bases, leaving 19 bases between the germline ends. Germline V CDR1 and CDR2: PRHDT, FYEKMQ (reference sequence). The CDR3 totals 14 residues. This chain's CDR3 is CASSLDARSQGLFF. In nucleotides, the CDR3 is TGTGCCAGCAGCTTAGATGCACGCTCTCAAGGACTGTTCTTC. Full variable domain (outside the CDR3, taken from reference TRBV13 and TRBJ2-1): AAGVIQSPRHLIKEKRETATLKCYPIPRHDTVYWYQQGPGQDPQFLISFYEKMQSDKGSIPDRFSAQQFSDYHSELNMSSLELGDSALYFCASSLDARSQGLFFGPGTRLTVL.

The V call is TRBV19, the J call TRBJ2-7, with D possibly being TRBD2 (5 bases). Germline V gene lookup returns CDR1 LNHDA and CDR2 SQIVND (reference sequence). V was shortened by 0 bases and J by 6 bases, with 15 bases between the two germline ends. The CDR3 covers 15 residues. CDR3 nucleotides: TGTGCCAGTAGTATAGAAGGCAGGAGGTACGGCGAGCAGTACTTC. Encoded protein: CASSIEGRRYGEQYF.

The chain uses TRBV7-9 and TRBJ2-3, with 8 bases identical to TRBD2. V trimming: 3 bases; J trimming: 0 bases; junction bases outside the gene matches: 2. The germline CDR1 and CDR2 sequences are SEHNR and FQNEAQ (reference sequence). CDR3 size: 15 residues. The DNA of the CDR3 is TGTGCCAGCAGCTTTAGCGGGACAAGCACAGATACGCAGTATTTT. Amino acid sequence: CASSFSGTSTDTQYF.

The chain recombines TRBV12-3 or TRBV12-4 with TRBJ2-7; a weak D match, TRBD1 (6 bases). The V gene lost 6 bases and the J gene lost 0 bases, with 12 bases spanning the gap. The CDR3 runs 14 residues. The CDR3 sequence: CASRLMDSSYEQYF. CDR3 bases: TGTGCCAGCAGGCTGATGGACAGCTCCTACGAGCAGTACTTC.

The CDR3 bases are TGCGCCAGCAGCCCAAGGACAGGCCTCAACACCGGGGAGCTGTTTTTT. Protein sequence: CASSPRTGLNTGELFF. The V gene is TRBV5-1, the J gene TRBJ2-2, with 7 bases matching TRBD1. Germline V CDR1 and CDR2: SGHRS, YFSETQ. The CDR3 is 16 amino acids. Trimming removed 4 bases from V and 2 bases from J; junction bases left unmatched: 8.

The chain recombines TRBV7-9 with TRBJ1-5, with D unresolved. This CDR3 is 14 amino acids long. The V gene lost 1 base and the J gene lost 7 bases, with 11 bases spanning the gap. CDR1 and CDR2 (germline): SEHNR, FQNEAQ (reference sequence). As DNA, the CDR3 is TGTGCCAGCAGCTTAGAAGGAAGAGGACAGCCCCAGCATTTT. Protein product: CASSLEGRGQPQHF.

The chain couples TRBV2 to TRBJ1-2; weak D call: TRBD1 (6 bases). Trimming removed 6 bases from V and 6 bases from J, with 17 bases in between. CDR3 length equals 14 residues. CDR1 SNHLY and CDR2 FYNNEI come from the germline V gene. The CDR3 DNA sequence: TGTGCCAGCAGAGAAACAGGGCCGTCAGATGGCTACACCTTC. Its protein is CASRETGPSDGYTF.

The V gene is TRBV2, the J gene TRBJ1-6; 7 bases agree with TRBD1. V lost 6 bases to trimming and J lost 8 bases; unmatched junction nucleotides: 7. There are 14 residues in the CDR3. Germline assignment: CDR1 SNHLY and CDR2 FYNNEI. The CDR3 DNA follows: TGTGCCAGCAGCCACGGGACAGAGCATTCACCCCTCCACTTT. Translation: CASSHGTEHSPLHF. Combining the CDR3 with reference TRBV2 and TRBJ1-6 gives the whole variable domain EPEVTQTPSHQVTQMGQEVILRCVPISNHLYFYWYRQILGQKVEFLVSFYNNEISEKSEIFDDQFSVERPDGSNFTLKIRSTKLEDSAMYFCASSHGTEHSPLHFGNGTRLTVT.

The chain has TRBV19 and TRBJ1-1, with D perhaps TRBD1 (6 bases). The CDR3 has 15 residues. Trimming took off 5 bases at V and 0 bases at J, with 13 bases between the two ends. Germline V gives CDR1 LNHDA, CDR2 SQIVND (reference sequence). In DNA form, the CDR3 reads TGTGCCAGTAGTCCTCAACAGGGTATGAACACTGAAGCTTTCTTT. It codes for CASSPQQGMNTEAFF. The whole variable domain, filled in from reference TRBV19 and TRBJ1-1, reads DGGITQSPKYLFRKEGQNVTLSCEQNLNHDAMYWYRQDPGQGLRLIYYSQIVNDFQKGDIAEGYSVSREKKESFPLTVTSAQKNPTAFYLCASSPQQGMNTEAFFGQGTRLTVV.

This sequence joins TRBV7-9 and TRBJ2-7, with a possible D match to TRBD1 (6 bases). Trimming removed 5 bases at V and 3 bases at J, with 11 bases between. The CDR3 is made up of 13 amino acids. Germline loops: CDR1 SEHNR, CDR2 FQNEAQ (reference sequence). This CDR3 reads CASSRTGYYEQYF. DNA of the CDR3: TGTGCCAGCAGCCGTACAGGGTACTACGAGCAGTACTTC.

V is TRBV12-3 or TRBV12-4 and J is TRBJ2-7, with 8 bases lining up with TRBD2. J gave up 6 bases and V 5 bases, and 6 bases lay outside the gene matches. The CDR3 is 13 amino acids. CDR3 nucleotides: TGTGCCAGCAGTCCTGGACTAGCAGGCGAGCAGTACTTC. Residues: CASSPGLAGEQYF.

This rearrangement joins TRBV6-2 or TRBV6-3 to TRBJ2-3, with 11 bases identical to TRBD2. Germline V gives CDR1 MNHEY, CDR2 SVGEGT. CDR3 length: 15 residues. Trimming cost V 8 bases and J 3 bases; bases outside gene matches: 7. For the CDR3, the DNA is TGTGCCAGCCGACGACTAGCGGGGCTGACAGATACGCAGTATTTT. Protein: CASRRLAGLTDTQYF.

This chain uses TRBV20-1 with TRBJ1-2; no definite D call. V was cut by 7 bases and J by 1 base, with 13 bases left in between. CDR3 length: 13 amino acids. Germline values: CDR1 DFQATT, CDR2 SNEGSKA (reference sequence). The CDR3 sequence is CSVELPNNYGYTF. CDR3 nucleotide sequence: TGCAGTGTGGAGCTGCCTAATAACTATGGCTACACCTTC.

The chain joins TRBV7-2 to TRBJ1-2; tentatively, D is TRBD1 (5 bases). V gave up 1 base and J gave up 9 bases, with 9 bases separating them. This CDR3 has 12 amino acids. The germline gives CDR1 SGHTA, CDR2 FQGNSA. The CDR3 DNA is TGTGCCAGCAGCTTAGGGACATACAGCTACACCTTC. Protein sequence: CASSLGTYSYTF.

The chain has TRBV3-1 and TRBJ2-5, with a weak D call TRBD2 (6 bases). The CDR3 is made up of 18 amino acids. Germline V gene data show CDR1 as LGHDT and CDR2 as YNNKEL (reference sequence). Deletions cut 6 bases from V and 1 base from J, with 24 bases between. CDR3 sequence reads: CASSLAGFPGGAQETQYF. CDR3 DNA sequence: TGTGCCAGCAGTCTCGCGGGGTTTCCCGGCGGGGCCCAAGAGACCCAGTACTTC.

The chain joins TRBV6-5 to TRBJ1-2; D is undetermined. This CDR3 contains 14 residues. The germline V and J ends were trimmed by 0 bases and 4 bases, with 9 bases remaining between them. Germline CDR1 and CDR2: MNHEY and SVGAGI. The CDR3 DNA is TGTGCCAGCAGTTACTCGACCAGTCTCTATGGCTACACCTTC. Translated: CASSYSTSLYGYTF.

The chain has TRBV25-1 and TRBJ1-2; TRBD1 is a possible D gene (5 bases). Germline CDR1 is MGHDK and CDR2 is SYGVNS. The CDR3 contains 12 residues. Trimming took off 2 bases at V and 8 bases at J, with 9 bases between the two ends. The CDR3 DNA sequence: TGTGCCAGCAGTGAAGGGGACCGCGGCTACACCTTC. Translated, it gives CASSEGDRGYTF.

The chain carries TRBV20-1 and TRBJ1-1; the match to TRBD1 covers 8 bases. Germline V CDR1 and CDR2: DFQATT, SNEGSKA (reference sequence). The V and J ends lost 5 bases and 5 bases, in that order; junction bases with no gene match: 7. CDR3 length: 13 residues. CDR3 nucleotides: TGCAGTGCTCTCCGGGACAGGTTGACTGAAGCTTTCTTT. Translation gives CSALRDRLTEAFF.

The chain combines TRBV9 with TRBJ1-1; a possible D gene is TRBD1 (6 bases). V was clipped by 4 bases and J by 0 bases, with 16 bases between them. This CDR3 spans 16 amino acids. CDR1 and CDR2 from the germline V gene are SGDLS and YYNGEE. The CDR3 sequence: CASSITTGYMNTEAFF. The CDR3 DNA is TGTGCCAGCAGCATAACGACAGGCTACATGAACACTGAAGCTTTCTTT.

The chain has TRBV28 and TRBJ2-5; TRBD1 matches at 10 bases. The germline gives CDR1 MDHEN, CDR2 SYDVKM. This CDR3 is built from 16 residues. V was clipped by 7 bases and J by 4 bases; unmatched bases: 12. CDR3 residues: CASTPGGTGERETQYF. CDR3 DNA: TGTGCCAGCACCCCAGGGGGGACAGGGGAACGAGAGACCCAGTACTTC.